The 2 T cell receptor beta chains presented below share a single source sample, sequenced in a study of regulatory T cells in long-lasting Graves disease. Time point in this sample: persistent/refractory GD, antithyroid drugs over 5 years with positive TRAb. PBMC RNA served as the TCR library source. Arm-PCR of CDR3 regions and iRepertoire HTBI primers were the basis on which TCR beta libraries were built. TCRdb reanalysed the multiplex PCR reads using MiXCR and keeps one entry per CDR3 protein. The table has a few hundred thousand distinct CDR3 sequences, less than 25% seen once. The material sequenced was peripheral blood mononuclear cells (PBMCs), taken when the disease was refractory, from a patient treated with antithyroid drugs. These receptors all stem from a female donor with Graves disease.

This clonotype was picked up a small number of times. At one of its ends the junction is not consistent with the germline gene, which may arise from a read error. The CDR3 sequence: CASSGFGTSSYVQYF. The CDR3 nucleotides read TGTGCCAGCAGCGGATTTGGGACTAGCAGCTACGTGCAGTACTTC. This chain uses TRBV9 with TRBJ2-7, with TRBD2 identical over 9 bases. The CDR3 loop spans 15 amino acids. Per germline, CDR1 SGDLS and CDR2 YYNGEE.

As concerns this clonotype: One end of the junction is discordant with germline, which a read error may explain. The chain recombines TRBV5-1 with TRBJ1-1; the D is unclear. The CDR3 length is 12 residues. Germline CDR1 and CDR2: SGHRS and YFSETQ. The CDR3 loop reads CATRGLATEASF. In DNA, the CDR3 is TGCGCCACCCGCGGGTTAGCGACTGAAGCTTCCTTT.